The clone carrying this T cell receptor (beta chain) has just a few counts. Its cognate antigen is unknown. This sample stems from a study of CD8 T cells in ankylosing spondylitis. 5'-RACE, quantitative and with molecular barcodes, yielded the TCR beta libraries. One entry per CDR3 protein, called by TCRdb with MiXCR from the 5' RACE reads. The sample carries 800,000 to 900,000 distinct CDR3 sequences, 12% recorded once. Findings and limits, study-wide: Several highly homologous variants made up a TCR beta motif, and this motif appeared characteristic of ankylosing spondylitis blood. Disease-linked clones bore a CD8+ phenotype and were relatively rare in peripheral blood. Reportedly, disease-linked clones are significantly enriched in ankylosing spondylitis patients' matched synovial fluid. Prior work had noted some motif variants in reactive arthritis blood and synovial fluid.

This clonotype was obtained from a male donor with ankylosing spondylitis. The sample comprised blood, either unsorted or a sorted T cell fraction (not recorded which).

Here the CDR3 reads CASSPWEGGYTF. The DNA of the CDR3 is TGTGCCAGCTCACCTTGGGAGGGTGGCTACACCTTC. The chain uses TRBV18 and TRBJ1-2; D is unclear. This CDR3 contains 12 residues. In germline, CDR1 is KGHSH, CDR2 LQKENI. Between the trimmed V and J ends, which lost 3 bases and 7 bases, there was a span of 9 bases.